This passage covers 21 T cell receptor beta chains from one sample sequenced in a study of cytomegalovirus exposure and HLA in healthy donors. PCR was performed using 60 Vbeta and 13 Jbeta primers. Only in-frame clones appear in the TCRdb table, and some are missing; sequencing was by immunoSEQ multiplex PCR. The sample lists some 200,000 clones, roughly 84% occurring once. The sample taken for sequencing was PBMCs. The receptor set was obtained from a girl aged 10 to 17 in good health and CMV-seronegative.

The V and J genes are TRBV27 and TRBJ2-1; 9 bases line up with TRBD2. CDR1 and CDR2 from the germline V gene are MNHEY and SMNVEV (reference sequence). This CDR3 region has 16 residues. Losses at the gene ends were 5 bases for V and 4 bases for J; bases not matched to a gene: 9. The CDR3 sequence: CASSPLRSGGYNEQFF. The CDR3 coding sequence is TGTGCCAGCAGTCCCCTCAGGAGCGGGGGGTACAATGAGCAGTTCTTC.

The chain joins TRBV4-2 to TRBJ2-5; 9 bases fit TRBD1. V shed 1 base, J shed 5 bases, and the junction held 5 bases outside the gene matches. From germline, CDR1 is LGHNA and CDR2 YNFKEQ. The CDR3 contains 15 residues. The CDR3 DNA reads TGTGCCAGCAGCCAAGGGACAGGGGTTCGGGAGACCCAGTACTTC. This translates into CASSQGTGVRETQYF.

This clone was observed a few times. The CDR3 DNA sequence: TGTGCCAGCAGCTTGGGACTGGGGGCCGGACAGGGAAATGAAAAACTGTTTTTT. This codes for CASSLGLGAGQGNEKLFF. The chain links TRBV5-6 to TRBJ1-4, with 8 positions matching TRBD1. The CDR3 extends over 18 amino acids. The germline gives CDR1 SGHDT, CDR2 YYEEEE. V was clipped by 0 bases and J by 5 bases; unmatched bases: 12. The whole variable domain, filled in from reference TRBV5-6 and TRBJ1-4, reads DAGVTQSPTHLIKTRGQQVTLRCSPKSGHDTVSWYQQALGQGPQFIFQYYEEEERQRGNFPDRFSGHQFPNYSSELNVNALLLGDSALYLCASSLGLGAGQGNEKLFFGSGTQLSVL.

V usage is TRBV28 and J usage is TRBJ1-5; no definite D call. The CDR3 sequence is 15 residues long. Trimming shortened V by 5 bases and J by 2 bases, and 13 bases separated the two germline ends. Germline-derived CDR1 and CDR2 are MDHEN and SYDVKM. The CDR3 here is CASSPPPRGNQPQHF. The CDR3 coding sequence is TGTGCCAGCAGTCCACCCCCGAGAGGCAATCAGCCCCAGCATTTT. The full variable domain, completed using reference TRBV28 and TRBJ1-5, is DVKVTQSSRYLVKRTGEKVFLECVQDMDHENMFWYRQDPGLGLRLIYFSYDVKMKEKGDIPEGYSVSREKKERFSLILESASTNQTSMYLCASSPPPRGNQPQHFGDGTRLSIL.

This clone showed up just a few times. The V call is TRBV7-9, the J call TRBJ2-7, with 7 positions matching TRBD1. CDR3 length equals 15 residues. Unmatched junction bases numbered 10, after V lost 5 bases and J lost 3 bases. Germline V gene data show CDR1 as SEHNR and CDR2 as FQNEAQ (reference sequence). The CDR3 nucleotides read TGTGCCAGCAGCCGGGCCAGGACAGGTGACTACGAGCAGTACTTC. Protein product: CASSRARTGDYEQYF.

This chain connects TRBV5-1 to TRBJ2-7, with 7 bases matching TRBD1. The CDR3 loop spans 16 amino acids. Germline-derived CDR1 and CDR2 are SGHRS and YFSETQ. V lost 1 base and J lost 5; bases outside the gene matches: 12. CDR3 loop: CASSLPNYRGTNEQYF. The CDR3 region has the DNA TGCGCCAGCAGCTTGCCGAATTACAGGGGAACCAACGAGCAGTACTTC.

This chain uses TRBV4-1 with TRBJ2-7; 9 bases fit TRBD2. Per germline, CDR1 MGHRA and CDR2 YSYEKL. J was trimmed by 5 bases and V by 4 bases; bases with no gene match: 15. The CDR3 spans 17 residues. The DNA for the CDR3 is TGCGCCAGCAGCCTTTGGCATAGCGGGAGCGATTCTAACGAGCAGTACTTC. This sequence encodes CASSLWHSGSDSNEQYF.

The chain carries TRBV19 and TRBJ2-3; the D gene is possibly TRBD2 (6 bases). Per the germline V gene, CDR1 is LNHDA and CDR2 is SQIVND (reference sequence). CDR3 length: 13 residues. V gave up 7 bases and J gave up 2 bases, with 10 bases separating them. The CDR3 DNA follows: TGTGCCAGTAACGGCGGGACCACAGATACGCAGTATTTT. It specifies CASNGGTTDTQYF.

The chain employs TRBV2 and TRBJ1-5; 7 bases fit TRBD1. Germline CDR1 is SNHLY and CDR2 is FYNNEI. The CDR3 has 14 amino acids. V lost 6 bases to trimming and J lost 4 bases; unmatched junction nucleotides: 6. The CDR3 DNA is TGTGCCAGCAGGGGGACAGCCGGAAATCAGCCCCAGCATTTT. Translating it yields CASRGTAGNQPQHF.

The chain links TRBV27 to TRBJ2-3, with a tentative D call TRBD2 (5 bases). The CDR3 is 15 amino acids. Trimming left V 7 bases short and J 1 base short, with 15 bases between. Germline lookup yields CDR1 MNHEY and CDR2 SMNVEV (reference sequence). CDR3: CASKWAVLGTDTQYF. The CDR3 region has the DNA TGTGCCAGCAAATGGGCAGTACTAGGCACAGATACGCAGTATTTT.

Here the CDR3 reads CASSRSEGQPQHF. The CDR3 region has the DNA TGTGCCAGCAGCCGAAGCGAGGGCCAGCCCCAGCATTTT. The chain uses TRBV7-7 and TRBJ1-5; D remains ambiguous. Germline lookup yields CDR1 SSHAT and CDR2 FNYEAQ (reference sequence). This CDR3 is built from 13 residues. V was cut by 5 bases and J by 7 bases, with 12 bases left in between.

This clone is a singleton in its sample. The chain recombines TRBV19 with TRBJ2-5, with 15 nucleotides matching TRBD2. The CDR3 has 18 residues. The germline gives CDR1 LNHDA, CDR2 SQIVND (reference sequence). Losses at the gene ends were 6 bases for V and 3 bases for J; bases not matched to a gene: 11. DNA for the CDR3: TGTGCCAGTAGCCCAGCGGGACTAGCGGGGGGATTGAAAGAGACCCAGTACTTC. This encodes CASSPAGLAGGLKETQYF.

The chain links TRBV28 to TRBJ1-2; D gene unclear. The CDR3 sequence is 12 residues long. With 3 bases removed from V and 4 bases from J, the gap between germline ends came to 6 bases. From germline, CDR1 is MDHEN and CDR2 SYDVKM. CDR3 protein: CASSLGGYGYTF. In nucleotides, the CDR3 is TGTGCCAGCAGTTTGGGAGGCTATGGCTACACCTTC.

This rearrangement joins TRBV4-3 to TRBJ2-4; TRBD1 aligns across 9 bases. Germline loops: CDR1 LGHNA, CDR2 YSLEER. This CDR3 has 17 residues. V was clipped by 3 bases and J by 0 bases; unmatched bases: 6. The DNA of the CDR3 is TGCGCCAGCAGCCAGGGACAGGGACATCTAGCCAAAAACATTCAGTACTTC. Translating gives CASSQGQGHLAKNIQYF.

Comment on this clone: This sample also contains other DNA sequences that code for the same CDR3. The chain joins TRBV5-1 to TRBJ1-1, with D maybe TRBD1 (5 bases). Per the germline V gene, CDR1 is SGHRS and CDR2 is YFSETQ. The CDR3 loop spans 15 amino acids. V lost 0 bases and J lost 0, with 9 bases in between. CDR3 residues: CASSLAGGLNTEAFF. The CDR3 DNA reads as TGCGCCAGCAGCTTGGCCGGGGGGTTGAACACTGAAGCTTTCTTT.

CDR3 DNA sequence: TGTGCCAGCAGTTTTTCGCGGGAGAACACCGGGGAGCTGTTTTTT. It codes for CASSFSRENTGELFF. This chain links TRBV28 with TRBJ2-2; perhaps TRBD2 as D (6 bases). In germline, CDR1 is MDHEN, CDR2 SYDVKM. V was pared by 3 bases and J by 1 base, with 9 bases between. This CDR3 has 15 residues.

CDR3 in DNA: TGCGCCAGCGGAAGCACAGGGGGCACTGAAGCTTTCTTT. Its translation: CASGSTGGTEAFF. This chain links TRBV5-1 with TRBJ1-1, with 8 bases fitting TRBD1. Germline V gives CDR1 SGHRS, CDR2 YFSETQ. Unmatched junction bases numbered 6, after V lost 7 bases and J lost 4 bases. The CDR3 contains 13 residues.

The rearrangement links TRBV5-4 to TRBJ2-1; 8 nucleotides line up with TRBD2. V lost 1 base to trimming and J lost 7 bases; unmatched junction nucleotides: 13. The CDR3 is made up of 17 amino acids. From germline, CDR1 is SGHNT and CDR2 YYREEE (reference sequence). CDR3 loop: CASSLSRTGRDGNEQFF. The CDR3 nucleotides are TGTGCCAGCAGCTTGAGCCGTACCGGGAGGGATGGGAATGAGCAGTTCTTC.

The chain employs TRBV5-4 and TRBJ2-7; 7 positions agree with TRBD1. CDR1 SGHNT and CDR2 YYREEE come from the germline V gene (reference sequence). Trimming at V came to 4 bases and at J to 0 bases, leaving 4 bases not matched to a gene. The length of the CDR3 is 14 residues. CDR3 in amino acids: CASSPRDSSYEQYF. As DNA, the CDR3 is TGTGCCAGCAGCCCGAGGGACAGCTCCTACGAGCAGTACTTC.

The rearrangement joins TRBV5-1 to TRBJ1-5; D is unclear. Germline lookup yields CDR1 SGHRS and CDR2 YFSETQ. This CDR3 is 16 amino acids long. Trimming stripped 4 bases from V and 0 bases from J, with 14 bases between. Here the CDR3 DNA reads TGCGCCAGCAGCCCTGGGAGTCAGAATAGCAATCAGCCCCAGCATTTT. It is translated as CASSPGSQNSNQPQHF.

This clone was detected only a few times. The chain combines TRBV30 with TRBJ1-4; D is ambiguous. The length of the CDR3 is 15 residues. The ends were cut back, 0 bases at V and 7 bases at J, with 15 bases in the middle. Per germline, CDR1 GTSNPN and CDR2 SVGIG (reference sequence). This chain's CDR3 is CAWSVRGILGEKLFF. CDR3 DNA sequence: TGTGCCTGGAGTGTACGGGGTATACTAGGTGAAAAACTGTTTTTT.